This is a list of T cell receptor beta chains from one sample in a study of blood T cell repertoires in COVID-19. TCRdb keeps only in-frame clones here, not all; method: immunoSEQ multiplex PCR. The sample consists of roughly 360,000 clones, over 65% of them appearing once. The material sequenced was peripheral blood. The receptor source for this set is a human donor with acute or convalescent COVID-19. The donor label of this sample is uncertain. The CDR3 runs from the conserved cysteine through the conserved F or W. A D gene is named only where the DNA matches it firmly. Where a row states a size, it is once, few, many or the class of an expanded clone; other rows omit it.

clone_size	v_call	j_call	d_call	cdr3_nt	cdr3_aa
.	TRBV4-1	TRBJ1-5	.	TGCGCCAGCAGCCGGGTGGGGACACGTAATAGCAATCAGCCCCAGCATTTT	CASSRVGTRNSNQPQHF
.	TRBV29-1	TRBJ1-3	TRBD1	TGCAGCGTTGAAGCATACAACAGGGGGACGGGTGGAAACACCATATATTTT	CSVEAYNRGTGGNTIYF
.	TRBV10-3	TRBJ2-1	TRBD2	TGTGCCATCAGTGACACCGGGACTAGCGATTATGAGCAGTTCTTC	CAISDTGTSDYEQFF
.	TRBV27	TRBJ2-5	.	TGTGCCAGCAAACCTACCCCGCGGGAACCTCAAGAGACCCAGTACTTC	CASKPTPREPQETQYF
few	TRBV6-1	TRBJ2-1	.	TGTGCCAGCAGTGAATCAAGAATCGGTCCCTACAATGAGCAGTTCTTC	CASSESRIGPYNEQFF
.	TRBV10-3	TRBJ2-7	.	TGTGCCATCGACAGCATCTACGAGCAGTACTTC	CAIDSIYEQYF
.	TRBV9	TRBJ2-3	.	TGTGCCAGCAGCGAGGGGCCAGGGGCAGATACGCAGTATTTT	CASSEGPGADTQYF
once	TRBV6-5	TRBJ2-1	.	TGTGCCAGCAGTTCATGGCTAGCGATCGCCAATGAGCAGTTCTTC	CASSSWLAIANEQFF
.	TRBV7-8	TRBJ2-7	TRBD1	TGTGCCAGCAGCCCGCGGGGACAGGGGGCCTACGAGCAGTACTTC	CASSPRGQGAYEQYF
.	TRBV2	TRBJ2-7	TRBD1	TGTGCCAGCACGTACCAGGGGGCCTCCTACGAGCAGTACTTC	CASTYQGASYEQYF
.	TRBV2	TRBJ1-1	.	TGTGCCAGCAATTCGGGGGTGGGGTACACTGAAGCTTTCTTT	CASNSGVGYTEAFF
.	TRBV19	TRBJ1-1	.	TGTGCCAGTAAAAACAGGACCGGCGTCCGGAACACTGAAGCTTTCTTT	CASKNRTGVRNTEAFF